A single TCR beta chain is shown here with its context. Antigen unknown. The data originate from a study of T cell repertoires in cytomegalovirus infection. The wider study: Public TCR beta signatures indicated both CMV infection and matching HLA type. Study outcomes and limitations: The ex vivo response was dominated by HLA-C-restricted CMV-specific TCR beta clonotypes. CMV carriers with the relevant HLA were identified by cumulative public TCR beta family frequency.

Germline V gives CDR1 SGHRS, CDR2 YFSETQ. The CDR3 has 14 amino acids. V dropped 0 bases and J dropped 7 bases, with 14 bases sitting between them. From the reads, TCRdb called clonotypes with MiXCR, one entry per CDR3 protein. The sample contains roughly 760,000 distinct CDR3 sequences, less than 40% of which appear only once. The chain employs TRBV5-1 and TRBJ2-7; a weak D match, TRBD2 (6 bases). The sequenced sample consisted of PBMCs. The sequence came from a human donor in good health (CMV status not recorded). Some clones in this sample may be carry-over from other donors' samples. This CDR3 reads CASSLVGGPGEQYF. CDR3 sequence (DNA): TGCGCCAGCAGCTTGGTGGGAGGTCCGGGGGAGCAGTACTTC.